The sample holds a few counts of the clone carrying this T cell receptor (beta chain). Its antigen is currently unknown. The data are from a study of T-cell reconstitution after alpha-beta-depleted transplantation in children. Unique molecular identifiers were built into the TCRbeta library. TCRdb re-derived calls from the PCR reads in MiXCR, one entry per CDR3 protein. The sample has 100,000 to 150,000 distinct CDR3 sequences; under 30% are singletons. The study, taken as a whole, reports: High day-60 TCRbeta diversity in some patients came from surviving recipient T cells and thymic progenitors.

The CDR3 is 17 amino acids. Germline values: CDR1 SGHDT, CDR2 YYEEEE. Trimming took 3 bases from V and 5 from J; bases not matched to a gene: 11. The chain recombines TRBV5-6 with TRBJ2-1, with TRBD2 matching over 10 bases. Sequencing used PBMCs, mostly from graft donor cells, obtained 180 days after TCRalphabeta/CD19-depleted stem cell transplant. This receptor was taken from a male patient aged 2-15 years who had a stem cell transplant for chronic granulomatous disease, so the T cells may come from the graft donor. The CDR3 spells CASSSDAHSGGDNEQFF. CDR3 sequence (DNA): TGTGCCAGCAGCTCAGACGCGCACAGCGGGGGGGACAATGAGCAGTTCTTC.